The rows below give T cell receptor beta chains drawn from one sample of a study of blood T cell repertoires in COVID-19. The data were produced by immunoSEQ multiplex PCR, yet TCRdb's version contains in-frame clones alone and is incomplete. The table records around 370,000 clones, around 86% of them present only once. The specimen was peripheral blood. The receptors were gathered from a woman aged 45 to 65 with COVID-19, enrolled during active disease. The CDR3 runs from the conserved cysteine through the conserved F or W. Fields, in order: V gene, CDR3 protein.

>TRBV11-1
CASSITGTGVSGYTF
>TRBV30
CAWSEDIENEKLFF
>TRBV6-1
CASSDLGTALETQYF
>TRBV7-3
CASSSHLTSGYANTGELFF
>TRBV7-2
CASSAPGLAGALYEQYF
>TRBV19
CASMPSTAQKPQHF
>TRBV9
CASSPRGTRSTDTQYF
>TRBV21-1
CASSKARQGNTEAFF
>TRBV3-1/TRBV3-2
CASSQDQAAGKRF
>TRBV7-2
CASSAVERGGHQPQHF
>TRBV4-1
CASSQVNQPQHF
>TRBV27
CASMTTPTDTQYF
>TRBV7-9
CASSTGNYGYTF
>TRBV6-6
CASGPGTEAFF
>TRBV27
CASSYALRPLRSGRLYEQYF
>TRBV7-9
CASSLGQGAYTF
>TRBV24-1
CATSDPPPGDNTGELFF
>TRBV12-5
CASGLGTGDHNEQFF
>TRBV4-1
CASSPVGRSDTQYF
>TRBV6-5
CASSYSSGGPYEQYF
>TRBV6-6
CASSYAGPRYEQYF
>TRBV10-1
CASSDGAGASYNEQFF
>TRBV6-5
CASTRGSYNEQFF
>TRBV30
CAWRGDRGQETQYF